Presented here are 23 T cell receptor beta chains from one specimen sequenced in a study of spatial heterogeneity in lung cancer. Study-wide results and caveats: Intratumoral expanded alpha and beta TCR counts were found to track tumor mutation counts.

Regarding time point: sample taken at primary tumor resection. These receptors' targets are unknown. MiXCR, run by TCRdb on the 5' RACE reads, gives a single entry per CDR3 protein. The sample comprises 7,000 to 8,000 distinct CDR3 sequences, under 8.5% of which are singletons, and about 4% rests with the top ten. Sequenced here: lung tumor tissue, sampled at surgery. The source of these receptors is a male donor with early-stage non-small cell lung cancer.

This clonotype was seen many times. In a library made to pick up alpha chains, this beta chain is a stray read with a size that means little. The chain has TRBV11-1 and TRBJ2-2, with no clear D. The CDR3 consists of 12 residues. Germline loops: CDR1 SGHAT, CDR2 FQDESV (reference sequence). Trimming left V 5 bases short and J 8 bases short, with 9 bases between. The DNA of the CDR3 is TGTGCCAGCAGCCCAACCGGAGGGGAGCTGTTTTTT. Its translation is CASSPTGGELFF.

This clonotype was picked up many times. This beta chain is an off-target read within a library intended for alpha chains, so its frequency means little. This chain connects TRBV28 to TRBJ1-1; D call uncertain. The germline V gene encodes CDR1 MDHEN and CDR2 SYDVKM. CDR3 length: 13 amino acids. Trimming cost V 1 base and J 5 bases, with 8 bases left between them. The CDR3 is CASSLYEETEAFF. The CDR3 DNA follows: TGTGCCAGCAGTTTATATGAGGAAACTGAAGCTTTCTTT.

This clonotype was recorded at least ten times. Since the library was made to target alpha chains, this beta chain is a stray read and its abundance is not meaningful. CDR3 region: CASSQDHTGVTEAFF. The CDR3 coding sequence is TGTGCCAGCAGCCAAGATCATACAGGGGTGACTGAAGCTTTCTTT. The V gene is TRBV3-1, the J gene TRBJ1-1; 7 bases agree with TRBD1. With V trimmed by 0 bases and J by 5 bases, 6 bases remained unmatched. The germline V gene has CDR1 LGHDT and CDR2 YNNKEL (reference sequence). This CDR3 is 15 amino acids long.

Many counts were recorded for this clonotype. This beta chain is a stray sequence in a library constructed for alpha chains; its clone size is not meaningful. The V gene is TRBV5-1, the J gene TRBJ2-7, with TRBD1 matching 7 bases. Germline lookup yields CDR1 SGHRS and CDR2 YFSETQ. V lost 7 bases, J lost 5 bases, and 9 bases stayed unmatched. CDR3 length equals 13 residues. CDR3 in amino acids: CASGRQGYDEQYF. In DNA, the CDR3 is TGCGCCAGCGGAAGACAGGGTTACGACGAGCAGTACTTC.

This clonotype was recorded many times. This beta chain is off target for a library built for alpha chains, so its abundance means little. The DNA for the CDR3 is TGTGCCAGCAGTTTACTCCAGATCCAAGAGACCCAGTACTTC. This translates into CASSLLQIQETQYF. The chain joins TRBV28 to TRBJ2-5; D ambiguous. Trimming removed 2 bases at V and 1 base at J, with 8 bases between. The CDR3 runs 14 residues. Germline assignment: CDR1 MDHEN and CDR2 SYDVKM.

This clonotype came up many times. Since it is a stray read in a library aimed at alpha chains, this beta chain has a size that is not meaningful. CDR3 nucleotide sequence: TGCAGCGTTGCATCACCCGGGACTAGCGGATGGAGCTACGAGCAGTACTTC. Protein sequence: CSVASPGTSGWSYEQYF. The chain recombines TRBV29-1 with TRBJ2-7; 11 bases fit TRBD2. Trimming at V came to 4 bases and at J to 3 bases, leaving 14 bases not matched to a gene. Germline CDR1 reads SQVTM; CDR2 reads ANQGSEA. This CDR3 has 17 amino acids.

By share of the sample, this clonotype is medium-sized. For a library built for alpha chains, this beta chain is a stray read; little rests on its size. The chain recombines TRBV5-1 with TRBJ2-2; D unclear. V lost 2 bases and J lost 4, with 9 bases in between. The length of the CDR3 is 14 residues. Germline V CDR1 and CDR2: SGHRS, YFSETQ. The CDR3 nucleotides are TGCGCCAGCAGCTTCCGGCCCTCCACCGGGGAGCTGTTTTTT. Its translation is CASSFRPSTGELFF.

This clonotype is labeled medium-sized. The library was built for alpha chains, so this beta chain is an off-target read and its size means little. DNA of the CDR3: TGCAGCGTTGAACCTGAAGGCGGGGAGCTGTTTTTT. It specifies CSVEPEGGELFF. The J gene is TRBJ2-2, the V gene TRBV29-1, with D unresolved. This CDR3 is built from 12 residues. Trimming pared 2 bases from V and 7 bases from J, leaving 8 bases between. CDR1 SQVTM and CDR2 ANQGSEA come from the germline V gene.

This clonotype was seen repeatedly, ten times or more. Little can be read into the size of this beta chain, an off-target read in a library designed for alpha chains. This chain uses TRBV7-2 with TRBJ2-3; 11 nucleotides align to TRBD2. Unmatched junction bases numbered 7, after V lost 5 bases and J lost 6 bases. The CDR3 sequence is 15 residues long. Looked up from germline, CDR1 is SGHTA and CDR2 is FQGNSA. CDR3 protein: CASSTTSGRADTQYF. CDR3 nucleotides: TGTGCCAGCAGCACTACTAGCGGGAGAGCGGATACGCAGTATTTT.

This clonotype appeared many times. For a library built for alpha chains, this beta chain is a stray read; little rests on its size. The gene calls are TRBV20-1 and TRBJ2-3, with 7 nucleotides matching TRBD1. Losses at the gene ends were 3 bases for V and 2 bases for J; bases not matched to a gene: 5. CDR1 and CDR2 (germline): DFQATT, SNEGSKA (reference sequence). The CDR3 consists of 14 residues. The CDR3 coding sequence is TGCAGTGCTAGTCAAACAGGGGTCACAGATACGCAGTATTTT. This sequence encodes CSASQTGVTDTQYF.

By share, this clonotype ranks as medium-sized. Found in a library prepared for alpha chains, this beta chain is an off-target read, and its abundance has little meaning. This chain connects TRBV7-8 to TRBJ1-5, with TRBD1 as a possible D gene (5 bases). This CDR3 has 15 amino acids. V was trimmed by 0 bases and J by 6 bases, leaving 12 bases between them. CDR1 and CDR2 (germline): SGHVS, FQNEAQ. The CDR3 coding sequence is TGTGCCAGCAGCTTAGCAATAAGGGGATCTCAGCCCCAGCATTTT. Amino acid sequence: CASSLAIRGSQPQHF.

In its sample, this clonotype ranks as medium-sized (0.01 to 0.1%). In a library made to pick up alpha chains, this beta chain is a stray read with a size that means little. The chain joins TRBV7-2 to TRBJ2-3; 7 positions agree with TRBD2. CDR1 and CDR2 (germline): SGHTA, FQGNSA. This CDR3 is built from 18 residues. V was pared by 0 bases and J by 4 bases, with 13 bases of the junction left unmatched. The CDR3 region has the DNA TGTGCCAGCAGCTTAGCGTTATCGGCGGGAGCCATAGCAGATACGCAGTATTTT. Residues: CASSLALSAGAIADTQYF.

This clonotype qualifies as medium-sized. The library was designed around alpha chains, so this beta chain is a stray read whose abundance carries little weight. The rearrangement links TRBV7-6 to TRBJ1-4, with TRBD1 as a possible D gene (5 bases). V lost 1 base, J lost 7 bases, and 19 bases lay in between. Germline V CDR1 and CDR2: SGHVS, FNYEAQ. The length of the CDR3 is 17 residues. For the CDR3, the DNA is TGTGCCAGCAGCTTAGAAATTTCCGGGCAGGGAGGTGAAAAACTGTTTTTT. Its protein is CASSLEISGQGGEKLFF.

In this sample, this clonotype turned up many times. Within a library made for alpha chains, this beta chain is off target, and its count is uninformative. The CDR3 DNA sequence: TGTGCCAGCAGCTTGGTAGCGGGAGTTAATTACTACGAGCAGTACTTC. Translating it yields CASSLVAGVNYYEQYF. The chain couples TRBV7-2 to TRBJ2-7; 9 bases are shared with TRBD2. This CDR3 comprises 16 residues. Trimming at V came to 3 bases and at J to 3 bases, leaving 9 bases not matched to a gene. Germline V gene sequence: CDR1 SGHTA, CDR2 FQGNSA.

This clonotype was detected ten times or more. As an off-target read in a library built for alpha chains, this beta chain has a frequency of little significance. J is TRBJ2-1 and V is TRBV4-2; TRBD2 matches at 7 bases. V lost 3 bases to trimming and J lost 2 bases; unmatched junction nucleotides: 7. Germline V gene lookup returns CDR1 LGHNA and CDR2 YNFKEQ. The CDR3 contains 16 residues. The CDR3 is CASSHRSGSTYNEQFF. The CDR3 nucleotides are TGTGCCAGCAGCCACCGTAGCGGGTCCACCTACAATGAGCAGTTCTTC.

This clonotype is labeled as medium-sized. This beta chain is an off-target read within a library intended for alpha chains, so its frequency means little. For the CDR3, the DNA is TGTGCCAGCAGTTCAGGGACGGACACTGAAGCTTTCTTT. Its protein is CASSSGTDTEAFF. The chain carries TRBV12-3 or TRBV12-4 and TRBJ1-1; weak D call: TRBD1 (5 bases). There are 13 residues in the CDR3. Trimming stripped 4 bases from V and 3 bases from J, with 9 bases between.

By share, this clonotype counts as medium-sized (0.01 to 0.1%). A library made for alpha chains picked up this beta chain off target, so its size means little. V usage is TRBV24-1 and J usage is TRBJ2-7; D unresolved. Looked up from germline, CDR1 is KGHDR and CDR2 is SFDVKD. V was pared by 3 bases and J by 2 bases, with 7 bases between. The CDR3 loop spans 13 amino acids. The CDR3 DNA is TGTGCCACCAGTGATGCAGACACCTACGAGCAGTACTTC. It specifies CATSDADTYEQYF.

This clonotype counts as medium-sized (0.01 to 0.1%). The library was prepared for alpha chains; this beta chain is a stray read, so its frequency means little. The rearrangement links TRBV7-8 to TRBJ1-1, with D hard to call. The V end was cut by 2 bases, the J end by 0 bases, with 13 bases between. The CDR3 covers 16 residues. Germline lookup yields CDR1 SGHVS and CDR2 FQNEAQ. The DNA for the CDR3 is TGTGCCAGCAGCTTATTCAACTTGCAGATGAACACTGAAGCTTTCTTT. Protein sequence: CASSLFNLQMNTEAFF. The full variable domain, rest sourced from reference TRBV7-8 and TRBJ1-1, is GAGVSQSPRYKVAKRGQDVALRCDPISGHVSLFWYQQALGQGPEFLTYFQNEAQLDKSGLPSDRFFAERPEGSVSTLKIQRTQQEDSAVYLCASSLFNLQMNTEAFFGQGTRLTVV.

This clonotype rates as medium-sized. This beta chain is off target for a library built for alpha chains, so its abundance means little. The J gene is TRBJ2-2, the V gene TRBV20-1; 7 bases align to TRBD1. This CDR3 has 13 residues. CDR1 DFQATT and CDR2 SNEGSKA come from the germline V gene (reference sequence). The J segment lost 5 bases and the V segment lost 4 bases, leaving 4 bases of the junction unmatched. CDR3 bases: TGCAGTGCTAAATCAGGGGGTACCGGGGAGCTGTTTTTT. It encodes CSAKSGGTGELFF.

In its sample, this clonotype was seen many times. This beta chain represents an off-target read in a library built for alpha chains; its size is of limited meaning. The genes are TRBV6-5 and TRBJ1-2, with D unresolved. Per the germline V gene, CDR1 is MNHEY and CDR2 is SVGAGI. Trimming stripped 6 bases from V and 4 bases from J, with 15 bases between. The CDR3 is made up of 14 amino acids. The CDR3 nucleotides are TGTGCCAGCAGAAGAACACGAGCCGTCTATGGCTACACCTTC. It yields the protein CASRRTRAVYGYTF.

In this sample, this clonotype turned up many times. A library made for alpha chains picked up this beta chain off target, so its size means little. The gene calls are TRBV20-1 and TRBJ2-7, with D possibly TRBD2 on 6 matching bases. CDR1 is DFQATT, CDR2 SNEGSKA, per germline (reference sequence). This CDR3 is built from 15 residues. V was cut by 5 bases and J by 0 bases, with 17 bases left in between. The CDR3 bases are TGCAGTGCTCGGAAGGGACTTTTCAGCTCCTACGAGCAGTACTTC. It is translated as CSARKGLFSSYEQYF.

This clonotype was recorded many times. In a library made to pick up alpha chains, this beta chain is a stray read with a size that means little. V is TRBV7-8 and J is TRBJ2-3, with D unresolved. This CDR3 has 15 amino acids. Per the germline V gene, CDR1 is SGHVS and CDR2 is FQNEAQ. Trimming removed 1 base at V and 6 bases at J, with 14 bases between. CDR3 protein: CASSLEGAQADTQYF. Here the CDR3 DNA reads TGTGCCAGCAGCTTAGAAGGAGCCCAAGCGGATACGCAGTATTTT.

Many counts were recorded for this clonotype. This beta chain is a stray read from a library made for alpha chains; its abundance is not meaningful. The chain links TRBV6-6 to TRBJ2-7; TRBD1 matches at 7 bases. The CDR3 totals 14 residues. Germline-derived CDR1 and CDR2 are MNHNY and SVGAGI (reference sequence). The V and J ends lost 6 bases and 4 bases, in that order; junction bases with no gene match: 9. CDR3 sequence (DNA): TGTGCCAGCAGACTGGGACAGAGTACTTACGAGCAGTACTTC. Its translation: CASRLGQSTYEQYF.